Detailed here is one TCR beta chain. The CDR3 is 16 amino acids. Germline V CDR1 and CDR2: MGHRA, YSYEKL. Between the trimmed V and J ends, which lost 0 bases and 2 bases, there was a span of 13 bases. This sample is part of a study of identical twins. TCRdb used MiXCR to reprocess the 5' RACE reads, holding one entry per CDR3 protein. The profile shows 450,000 or so distinct CDR3 sequences, approximately 17% of them singletons. V gene TRBV4-1 combines with J gene TRBJ1-1, with TRBD1 as a possible D gene (5 bases). The receptor was isolated from a man in his fifties in good health. The sequenced sample was naive T cells sorted from blood. The CDR3 coding sequence is TGCGCCAGCAGCCAAGATGAGAGGGGCGGAAACACTGAAGCTTTCTTT. Translation gives CASSQDERGGNTEAFF.